A single sample gave rise to the 8 T cell receptor beta chains below, sequenced in a study of T cells after posttransplantation cyclophosphamide. Treatment was busulfan-fludarabine conditioning, a marrow graft, and cyclophosphamide on days +3 and +4. TCRdb's table, derived via immunoSEQ multiplex PCR, lists solely in-frame clones and lacks some. The table shows about 40,000 clones, with less than 95% occurring only once. The sequenced sample was PBMCs, obtained around 63 days after allogeneic stem cell transplant with posttransplant cyclophosphamide. These receptors were taken from a male patient in his sixties or seventies who received an allogeneic stem cell transplant from a related donor and was CMV-positive. Some T cells may be supplied by the graft donor.

The chain uses TRBV29-1 and TRBJ2-7; D might be TRBD1 (6 bases). The CDR3 totals 17 residues. Germline CDR1 SQVTM, CDR2 ANQGSEA. V dropped 4 bases and J dropped 0 bases, with 22 bases sitting between them. In DNA form, the CDR3 reads TGCAGCGTTGGATCCTCCCGGGAACAGGGTCACTCCTACGAGCAGTACTTC. Its translation is CSVGSSREQGHSYEQYF.

Written as DNA, the CDR3 is TGTGCCGGCGAGGGACAGGGTGTGGACAATGAGCAGTTCTTC. Its translation: CAGEGQGVDNEQFF. This sequence joins TRBV6-1 and TRBJ2-1; 9 positions match TRBD1. CDR1 MNHNS and CDR2 SASEGT come from the germline V gene. J gave up 5 bases and V 11 bases, and 10 bases lay outside the gene matches. The CDR3 totals 14 residues.

The count of this clone is one. This chain joins TRBV15 and TRBJ1-5; the D gene is possibly TRBD1 (5 bases). The CDR3 consists of 15 residues. The V gene lost 4 bases and the J gene lost 3 bases, with 13 bases spanning the gap. Germline CDR1 LNHNV, CDR2 YYDKDF (reference sequence). The CDR3 DNA follows: TGTGCCACCAGCACCCTCTGGGGCCCCAATCAGCCCCAGCATTTT. This codes for CATSTLWGPNQPQHF.

The genes are TRBV2 and TRBJ2-5; no clear D gene. V was pared by 6 bases and J by 5 bases, with 16 bases between. CDR1 and CDR2 (germline): SNHLY, FYNNEI. This CDR3 has 14 amino acids. This CDR3 is CASRAWSEGETQYF. The CDR3 nucleotides are TGTGCCAGCAGGGCTTGGAGTGAAGGCGAGACCCAGTACTTC.

V gene TRBV6-1 combines with J gene TRBJ1-4; possible D gene TRBD1, 5 bases. The CDR3 spans 15 residues. Germline lookup yields CDR1 MNHNS and CDR2 SASEGT. V was cut by 4 bases and J by 7 bases, with 16 bases left in between. DNA of the CDR3: TGTGCCAGCAGTGGGTACCGGGACTGGGGTGAAAAACTGTTTTTT. The encoded protein is CASSGYRDWGEKLFF.

The rearrangement uses TRBV6-5 and TRBJ1-1, with D uncertain. The CDR3 contains 11 residues. Looked up from germline, CDR1 is MNHEY and CDR2 is SVGAGI. V was trimmed by 5 bases and J by 7 bases, leaving 8 bases between them. Here the CDR3 reads CASSGYNEAFF. CDR3 nucleotides: TGTGCCAGCAGTGGTTACAATGAAGCTTTCTTT.

The chain joins TRBV2 to TRBJ2-2; 10 nucleotides match TRBD1. V was pared by 8 bases and J by 4 bases, with 10 bases of the junction left unmatched. The V gene's germline CDR1 is SNHLY and CDR2 FYNNEI. This CDR3 region has 16 residues. The chain's CDR3 is CASQNLGQGRTGELFF. The CDR3 DNA is TGTGCCAGCCAAAATTTGGGACAGGGGCGCACCGGGGAGCTGTTTTTT.

The rearrangement uses TRBV10-3 and TRBJ1-6; D perhaps matches TRBD1 (5 bases). With 7 bases removed from V and 5 bases from J, the gap between germline ends came to 12 bases. This CDR3 region has 14 residues. Germline V CDR1 and CDR2: ENHRY, SYGVKD. CDR3 protein: CAITARVDNSPLHF. The CDR3 DNA follows: TGTGCCATCACCGCCAGGGTTGATAATTCACCCCTCCACTTT.